The 28 T cell receptor beta chains below all came from one sample that was sequenced in a study of cytomegalovirus exposure and HLA in healthy donors. Primers for the PCR totalled 60 Vbeta and 13 Jbeta. The table came from immunoSEQ multiplex PCR; TCRdb's copy has only in-frame clones and leaves some out. The sample yields 150,000 to 200,000 clones, 60% to 80% seen once. Sequencing used PBMCs. The receptors were gathered from a man between 18 and 35 years old in good health and CMV-seropositive.

This sequence joins TRBV19 and TRBJ1-2; 8 nucleotides align to TRBD1. Germline V lookup: CDR1 LNHDA, CDR2 SQIVND (reference sequence). Trimming took 5 bases from V and 8 from J; bases not matched to a gene: 13. The CDR3 runs 15 residues. The CDR3: CASSPLPDRGRGYTF. The CDR3 DNA is TGTGCCAGTAGTCCCCTACCCGACAGGGGAAGAGGCTACACCTTC.

In its sample, this clone was seen once. This chain links TRBV7-9 with TRBJ1-1; 9 bases line up with TRBD1. The junction had 7 bases not matched to a gene; V was cut back by 5 bases and J by 3 bases. The CDR3 covers 15 residues. Germline CDR1 SEHNR, CDR2 FQNEAQ (reference sequence). The CDR3 DNA reads as TGTGCCAGCAGCCCGAGGGACAGGGACGACACTGAAGCTTTCTTT. The encoded protein is CASSPRDRDDTEAFF.

This chain joins TRBV5-4 and TRBJ2-2; maybe TRBD2 (5 bases). This CDR3 spans 14 amino acids. V was trimmed by 4 bases and J by 0 bases, leaving 7 bases between them. The V gene's germline CDR1 is SGHNT and CDR2 YYREEE (reference sequence). The CDR3 reads CASSTRSNTGELFF. DNA of the CDR3: TGTGCCAGCAGCACTAGATCGAACACCGGGGAGCTGTTTTTT. Full variable domain (outside the CDR3, taken from reference TRBV5-4 and TRBJ2-2): ETGVTQSPTHLIKTRGQQVTLRCSSQSGHNTVSWYQQALGQGPQFIFQYYREEENGRGNFPPRFSGLQFPNYSSELNVNALELDDSALYLCASSTRSNTGELFFGEGSRLTVL.

The chain couples TRBV6-5 to TRBJ2-1; 10 bases match TRBD1. V was pared by 4 bases and J by 8 bases, with 11 bases of the junction left unmatched. Germline values: CDR1 MNHEY, CDR2 SVGAGI. The CDR3 spans 16 residues. The CDR3 loop reads CASSFSGTGVIDEQFF. CDR3 bases: TGTGCCAGCAGTTTTAGTGGGACAGGGGTGATTGATGAGCAGTTCTTC.

The gene calls are TRBV29-1 and TRBJ2-2, with TRBD1 matching over 8 bases. Germline assignment: CDR1 SQVTM and CDR2 ANQGSEA. Trimming took 4 bases from V and 5 from J; bases not matched to a gene: 6. The CDR3 contains 14 residues. The CDR3 nucleotides are TGCAGCGTTGTTTACAGGGGGGTAACCGGGGAGCTGTTTTTT. Protein product: CSVVYRGVTGELFF.

This chain uses TRBV7-9 with TRBJ2-3, with D possibly TRBD2 on 6 matching bases. Trimming removed 3 bases at V and 4 bases at J, with 17 bases between. The CDR3 is 16 amino acids. The germline gives CDR1 SEHNR, CDR2 FQNEAQ (reference sequence). The chain's CDR3 is CASSFPGWREADTQYF. CDR3 sequence (DNA): TGTGCCAGCAGCTTTCCCGGTTGGAGGGAGGCAGATACGCAGTATTTT.

This clone counts as medium-sized. The genes are TRBV9 and TRBJ2-7; 11 bases map to TRBD1. The CDR3 is made up of 16 amino acids. With V trimmed by 4 bases and J by 5 bases, 11 bases remained unmatched. CDR1 is SGDLS, CDR2 YYNGEE, per germline. CDR3 loop: CASSPRSGDRGDEQYF. The DNA of the CDR3 is TGTGCCAGCAGCCCCCGTAGTGGGGACAGGGGGGACGAGCAGTACTTC.

V is TRBV5-1 and J is TRBJ2-2; 7 bases are a match to TRBD2. The ends lost 6 bases at V and 4 bases at J; junction bases unmatched: 9. The germline V gene encodes CDR1 SGHRS and CDR2 YFSETQ. There are 15 residues in the CDR3. The CDR3: CASKASSGPTGELFF. CDR3 coding DNA: TGCGCCAGCAAGGCTAGTAGCGGGCCCACCGGGGAGCTGTTTTTT.

In this sample, this clone turned up a few times. The chain recombines TRBV5-4 with TRBJ2-6; D is uncertain. Per the germline V gene, CDR1 is SGHNT and CDR2 is YYREEE (reference sequence). The V end lost 2 bases, the J end lost 2 bases, and 14 bases lay between the germline ends. CDR3 length: 17 amino acids. The CDR3 sequence: CASSLEVAVTGANVLTF. As DNA, the CDR3 is TGTGCCAGCAGCTTAGAGGTAGCCGTAACTGGGGCCAACGTCCTGACTTTC.

The chain links TRBV2 to TRBJ2-1; D unclear. Germline CDR1 reads SNHLY; CDR2 reads FYNNEI. V was trimmed by 4 bases and J by 0 bases, leaving 7 bases between them. CDR3 length: 14 amino acids. The CDR3 is CASSVTSSYNEQFF. In nucleotides, the CDR3 is TGTGCCAGCAGTGTCACGAGCTCCTACAATGAGCAGTTCTTC.

The chain combines TRBV27 with TRBJ2-7; no clear D gene. The V gene lost 8 bases and the J gene lost 3 bases, with 17 bases spanning the gap. Germline values: CDR1 MNHEY, CDR2 SMNVEV (reference sequence). This CDR3 is 14 amino acids long. The CDR3 loop reads CASANRRASYEQYF. The CDR3, as DNA: TGTGCCAGCGCCAACCGGAGAGCGAGCTACGAGCAGTACTTC.

About this clone: An end of the junction differs from the germline gene, which may be a read error. The chain is built from TRBV28 and TRBJ1-4, with 10 bases that match TRBD1. This CDR3 has 13 residues. The germline V gene has CDR1 MDHEN and CDR2 SYDVKM. This chain's CDR3 is CASSLGRTGTGDF. In DNA form, the CDR3 reads TGTGCCAGCAGTTTGGGTCGGACCGGGACAGGGGACTTT.

V gene TRBV7-9 combines with J gene TRBJ2-2, with D tentatively TRBD1 (5 bases). Between the trimmed V and J ends, which lost 5 bases and 5 bases, there was a span of 6 bases. Looked up from germline, CDR1 is SEHNR and CDR2 is FQNEAQ (reference sequence). The CDR3 is 12 residues long. The CDR3, as DNA: TGTGCCAGCAGCGCAGGGACCGGGGAGCTGTTTTTT. It yields the protein CASSAGTGELFF. Full variable domain (outside the CDR3, taken from reference TRBV7-9 and TRBJ2-2): DTGVSQNPRHKITKRGQNVTFRCDPISEHNRLYWYRQTLGQGPEFLTYFQNEAQLEKSRLLSDRFSAERPKGSFSTLEIQRTEQGDSAMYLCASSAGTGELFFGEGSRLTVL.

The V gene is TRBV4-2, the J gene TRBJ1-4; weak D call: TRBD1 (6 bases). Looked up from germline, CDR1 is LGHNA and CDR2 is YNFKEQ. The CDR3 has 18 residues. The V end was cut by 2 bases, the J end by 8 bases, with 24 bases between. DNA for the CDR3: TGTGCCAGCAGCCAACTCCGACAGGCGCAACCGTCGTGGGAAAAACTGTTTTTT. This encodes CASSQLRQAQPSWEKLFF.

The chain has TRBV12-5 and TRBJ2-7; 13 bases map to TRBD2. The CDR3 sequence is 15 residues long. Germline V gene sequence: CDR1 LGHNT, CDR2 FRNRAP. V was clipped by 7 bases and J by 2 bases; unmatched bases: 5. The CDR3 spells CASAHTSGRAYEQYF. The CDR3 DNA reads TGTGCTAGTGCCCATACTAGCGGGAGGGCCTACGAGCAGTACTTC.

The V gene is TRBV19, the J gene TRBJ1-5; no definite D call. The germline V and J ends were trimmed by 3 bases and 0 bases, with 9 bases remaining between them. CDR1 is LNHDA and CDR2 is SQIVND in the germline V gene (reference sequence). The CDR3 loop spans 15 amino acids. CDR3: CASSITVNSNQPQHF. CDR3 DNA: TGTGCCAGTAGTATTACGGTTAATAGCAATCAGCCCCAGCATTTT.

The V call is TRBV5-4, the J call TRBJ2-5, with 8 bases fitting TRBD2. V lost 1 base to trimming and J lost 1 base; unmatched junction nucleotides: 9. This CDR3 is 17 amino acids long. In germline, CDR1 is SGHNT, CDR2 YYREEE (reference sequence). The CDR3 here is CASSLTGLGVAQETQYF. The CDR3 DNA reads as TGTGCCAGCAGCTTGACGGGACTAGGGGTAGCCCAAGAGACCCAGTACTTC.

In its sample, this clone was seen a few times. J is TRBJ1-1 and V is TRBV28, with D possibly matching TRBD1 (6 bases). The germline CDR1 and CDR2 sequences are MDHEN and SYDVKM. With 4 bases removed from V and 7 bases from J, the gap between germline ends came to 19 bases. This CDR3 comprises 15 residues. The CDR3 spells CASSSHGGLRSEAFF. The CDR3 region has the DNA TGTGCCAGCAGTTCACATGGGGGCTTAAGGAGTGAAGCTTTCTTT.

The chain links TRBV28 to TRBJ1-1; TRBD1 aligns across 8 bases. Germline trimming cut 10 bases from V and 5 bases from J; bases unmatched to any gene: 6. This CDR3 region has 12 residues. CDR1 MDHEN and CDR2 SYDVKM come from the germline V gene. CDR3 bases: TGTGCCACCACAGGGGGTCGGACTGAAGCTTTCTTT. Translation: CATTGGRTEAFF.

The chain combines TRBV7-8 with TRBJ2-3, with a tentative D call TRBD2 (6 bases). Germline CDR1 SGHVS, CDR2 FQNEAQ. The CDR3 totals 17 residues. V was trimmed by 2 bases and J by 0 bases, leaving 15 bases between them. The CDR3 is CASSLSLLASSTDTQYF. DNA for the CDR3: TGTGCCAGCAGCTTATCCCTCCTAGCGTCTAGCACAGATACGCAGTATTTT.

The rearrangement joins TRBV28 to TRBJ2-3, with 7 bases aligning to TRBD2. The V segment lost 7 bases and the J segment 6 bases; nucleotides outside the gene matches: 7. Germline V gives CDR1 MDHEN, CDR2 SYDVKM. The CDR3 is 13 amino acids. CDR3 loop: CASKIGGFDTQYF. CDR3 coding DNA: TGTGCCAGCAAGATCGGGGGGTTTGATACGCAGTATTTT.

J is TRBJ1-3 and V is TRBV6-1; D remains unclear. The germline V gene encodes CDR1 MNHNS and CDR2 SASEGT. The germline V and J ends were trimmed by 2 bases and 0 bases, with 8 bases remaining between them. The length of the CDR3 is 15 residues. The CDR3 region has the DNA TGTGCCAGCAGTGAACTAGGTTTCTCTGGAAACACCATATATTTT. Protein: CASSELGFSGNTIYF.

CDR3 DNA: TGTGCCTGGAGTGTAAGGGACACCTACGAGCAGTACTTC. It is translated as CAWSVRDTYEQYF. This rearrangement joins TRBV30 to TRBJ2-7, with D maybe TRBD1 (6 bases). Between the trimmed V and J ends, which lost 0 bases and 2 bases, there was a span of 8 bases. The CDR3 has 13 amino acids. Germline V gives CDR1 GTSNPN, CDR2 SVGIG (reference sequence).

The sample holds a few counts of this clone. V gene TRBV7-8 combines with J gene TRBJ2-7, with TRBD1 identical over 8 bases. The CDR3 is 14 residues long. The germline CDR1 and CDR2 sequences are SGHVS and FQNEAQ. The V segment lost 7 bases and the J segment 2 bases; nucleotides outside the gene matches: 7. The CDR3 DNA follows: TGTGCCAGCATCCCAGACAGGGGCGCCTACGAGCAGTACTTC. Translating gives CASIPDRGAYEQYF.

The V gene is TRBV9, the J gene TRBJ2-1, with D perhaps matching TRBD1 (5 bases). The CDR3 is made up of 15 amino acids. The V and J ends lost 2 bases and 9 bases respectively, with 18 bases between them. The V gene's germline CDR1 is SGDLS and CDR2 YYNGEE. CDR3 in amino acids: CASSVGLLEQGEQFF. The CDR3 coding sequence is TGTGCCAGCAGCGTGGGGCTACTTGAGCAAGGTGAGCAGTTCTTC.

There are a few counts of this clone. V is TRBV5-1 and J is TRBJ1-6; D unresolved. The CDR3 totals 14 residues. Germline V gene data show CDR1 as SGHRS and CDR2 as YFSETQ. V was pared by 0 bases and J by 9 bases, with 10 bases between. The CDR3 coding sequence is TGCGCCAGCAGCTTGGGGGGTGGGAGTTCACCCCTCCACTTT. The encoded protein is CASSLGGGSSPLHF.

The chain combines TRBV6-5 with TRBJ1-5; perhaps TRBD1 as D (6 bases). Trimming shortened V by 6 bases and J by 7 bases, and 19 bases separated the two germline ends. This CDR3 is built from 15 residues. Looked up from germline, CDR1 is MNHEY and CDR2 is SVGAGI. CDR3 coding DNA: TGTGCCAGCAGCTCCTCTGGGCAGGGGTACCAGCCCCAGCATTTT. Translating it yields CASSSSGQGYQPQHF.

V is TRBV29-1 and J is TRBJ2-7, with D perhaps matching TRBD2 (5 bases). V was cut by 5 bases and J by 1 base, with 12 bases left in between. Germline V gene lookup returns CDR1 SQVTM and CDR2 ANQGSEA. This CDR3 is 13 amino acids long. CDR3 loop: CSVRLARSYEQYF. The CDR3 DNA is TGCAGCGTTCGGCTAGCACGGTCCTACGAGCAGTACTTC.